This TCR beta chain was found in a study of T cell repertoires in ileal Crohn's disease. The germline CDR1 and CDR2 sequences are PRHDT and FYEKMQ (reference sequence). Trimming pared 1 base from V and 1 base from J, leaving 11 bases between. The CDR3 spans 15 residues. Findings of the study overall: Clonal expansions were more frequent in active smokers than non-smokers at surgery.

The time point here: inflamed ileum from the surgical specimen. Using immunoSEQ multiplex PCR, the repertoire was profiled, and TCRdb retains in-frame clones only, with some absent. The table lists some 16,000 clones, roughly 90% of them singletons, with about 7.1% in the top ten. As for this clone: Its antigen is undetermined.

The sequencing sample was made of ileal tissue. The chain uses TRBV13 and TRBJ2-7; the D gene could be TRBD1 or TRBD2 (5 bases each). The sequence came from an adult with Crohn's disease. The CDR3, as DNA: TGTGCCAGCAGCTTAGAAGGGGACCTTTCCTACGAGCAGTACTTC. Translating it yields CASSLEGDLSYEQYF.